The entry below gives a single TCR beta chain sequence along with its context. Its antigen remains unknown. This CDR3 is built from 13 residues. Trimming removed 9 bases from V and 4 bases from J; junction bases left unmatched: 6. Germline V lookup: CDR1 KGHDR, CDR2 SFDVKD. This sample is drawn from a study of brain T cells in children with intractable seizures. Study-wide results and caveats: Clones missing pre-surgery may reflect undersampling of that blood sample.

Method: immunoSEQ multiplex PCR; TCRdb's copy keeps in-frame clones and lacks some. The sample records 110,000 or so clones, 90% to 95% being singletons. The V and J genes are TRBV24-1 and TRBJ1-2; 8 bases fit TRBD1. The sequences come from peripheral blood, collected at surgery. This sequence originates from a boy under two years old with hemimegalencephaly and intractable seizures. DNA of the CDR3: TGTGCCACCGGCAGGACAGGGTCCTATGGCTACACCTTC. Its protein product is CATGRTGSYGYTF.